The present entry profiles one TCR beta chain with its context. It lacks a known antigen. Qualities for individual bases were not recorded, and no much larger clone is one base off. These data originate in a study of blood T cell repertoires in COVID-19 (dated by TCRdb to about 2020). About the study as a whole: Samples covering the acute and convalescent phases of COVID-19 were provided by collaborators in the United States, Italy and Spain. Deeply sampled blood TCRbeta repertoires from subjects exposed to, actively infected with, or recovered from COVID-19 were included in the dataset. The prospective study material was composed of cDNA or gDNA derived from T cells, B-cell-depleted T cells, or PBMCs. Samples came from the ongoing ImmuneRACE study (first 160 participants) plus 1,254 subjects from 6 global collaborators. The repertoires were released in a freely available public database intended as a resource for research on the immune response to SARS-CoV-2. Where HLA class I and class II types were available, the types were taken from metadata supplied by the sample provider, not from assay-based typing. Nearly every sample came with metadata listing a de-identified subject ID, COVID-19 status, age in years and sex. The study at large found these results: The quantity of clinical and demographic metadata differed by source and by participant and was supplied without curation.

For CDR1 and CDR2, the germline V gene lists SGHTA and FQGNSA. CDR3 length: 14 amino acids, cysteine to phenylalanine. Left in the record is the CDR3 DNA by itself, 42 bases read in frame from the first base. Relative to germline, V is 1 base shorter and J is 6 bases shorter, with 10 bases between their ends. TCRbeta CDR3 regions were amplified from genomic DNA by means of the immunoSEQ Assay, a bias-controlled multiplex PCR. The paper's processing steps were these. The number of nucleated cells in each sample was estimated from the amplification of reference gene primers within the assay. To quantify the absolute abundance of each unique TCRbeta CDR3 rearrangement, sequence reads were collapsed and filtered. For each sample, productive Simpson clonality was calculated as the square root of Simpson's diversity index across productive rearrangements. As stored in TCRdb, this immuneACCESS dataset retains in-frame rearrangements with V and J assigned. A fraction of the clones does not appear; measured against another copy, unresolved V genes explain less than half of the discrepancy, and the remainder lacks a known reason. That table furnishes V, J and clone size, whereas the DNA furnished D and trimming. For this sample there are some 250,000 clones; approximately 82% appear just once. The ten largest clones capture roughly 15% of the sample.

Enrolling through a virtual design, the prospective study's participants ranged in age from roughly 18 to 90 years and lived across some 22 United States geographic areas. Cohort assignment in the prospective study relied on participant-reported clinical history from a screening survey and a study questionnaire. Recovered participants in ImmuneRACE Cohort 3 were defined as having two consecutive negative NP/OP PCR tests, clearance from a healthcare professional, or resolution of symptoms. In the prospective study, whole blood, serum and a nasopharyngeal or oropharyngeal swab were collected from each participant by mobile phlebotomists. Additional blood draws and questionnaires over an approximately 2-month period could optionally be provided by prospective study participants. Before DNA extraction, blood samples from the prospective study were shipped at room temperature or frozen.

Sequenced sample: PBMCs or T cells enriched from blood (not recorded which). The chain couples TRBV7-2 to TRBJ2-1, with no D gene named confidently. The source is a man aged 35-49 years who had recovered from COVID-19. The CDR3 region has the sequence CASSLERVPNEQFF. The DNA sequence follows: TGTGCCAGCAGCTTAGAACGGGTACCCAATGAGCAGTTCTTC.